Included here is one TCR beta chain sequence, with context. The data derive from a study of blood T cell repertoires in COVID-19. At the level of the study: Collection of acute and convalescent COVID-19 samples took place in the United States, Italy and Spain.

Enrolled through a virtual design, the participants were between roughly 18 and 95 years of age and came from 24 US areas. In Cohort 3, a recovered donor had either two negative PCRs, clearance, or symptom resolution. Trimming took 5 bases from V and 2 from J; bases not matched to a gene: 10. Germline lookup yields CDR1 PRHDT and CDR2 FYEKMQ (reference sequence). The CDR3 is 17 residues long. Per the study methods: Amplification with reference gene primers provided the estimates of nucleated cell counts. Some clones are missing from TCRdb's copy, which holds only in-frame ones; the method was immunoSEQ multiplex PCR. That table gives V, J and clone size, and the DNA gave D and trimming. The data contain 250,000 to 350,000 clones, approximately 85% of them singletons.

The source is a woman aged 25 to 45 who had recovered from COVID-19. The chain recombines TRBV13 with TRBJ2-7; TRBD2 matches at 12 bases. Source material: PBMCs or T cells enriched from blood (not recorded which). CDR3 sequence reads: CASSKTSGREGTYEQYF. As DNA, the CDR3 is TGTGCCAGCAGCAAGACTAGCGGGAGAGAGGGCACCTACGAGCAGTACTTC.